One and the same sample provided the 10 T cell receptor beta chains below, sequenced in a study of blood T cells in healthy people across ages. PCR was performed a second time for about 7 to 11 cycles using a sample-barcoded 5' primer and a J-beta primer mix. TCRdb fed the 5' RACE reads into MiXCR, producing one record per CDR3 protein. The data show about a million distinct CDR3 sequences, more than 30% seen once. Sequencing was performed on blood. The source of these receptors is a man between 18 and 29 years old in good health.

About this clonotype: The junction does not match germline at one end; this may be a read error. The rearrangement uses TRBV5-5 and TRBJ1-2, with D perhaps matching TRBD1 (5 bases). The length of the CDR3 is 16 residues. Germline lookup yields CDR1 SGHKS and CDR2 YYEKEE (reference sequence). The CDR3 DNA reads TGTACCAGCAGCTTGGTATCCCAGGGTGGGACCTATGGCTACACCTTC. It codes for CTSSLVSQGGTYGYTF.

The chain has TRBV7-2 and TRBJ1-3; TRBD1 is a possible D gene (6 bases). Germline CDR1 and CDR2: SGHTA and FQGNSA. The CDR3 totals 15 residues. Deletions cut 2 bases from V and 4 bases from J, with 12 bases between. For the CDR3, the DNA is TGTGCCAGCAGCTTAACAGGGCAGCCCGGAAACACCATATATTTT. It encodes CASSLTGQPGNTIYF.

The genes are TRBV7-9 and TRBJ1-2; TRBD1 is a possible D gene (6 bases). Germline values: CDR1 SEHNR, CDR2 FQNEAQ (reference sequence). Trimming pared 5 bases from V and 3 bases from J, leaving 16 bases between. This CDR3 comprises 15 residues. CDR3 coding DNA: TGTGCCAGCAGCACGACAGGAGAAGGGGACTATGGCTACACCTTC. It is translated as CASSTTGEGDYGYTF. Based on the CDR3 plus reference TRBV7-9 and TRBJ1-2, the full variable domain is DTGVSQNPRHKITKRGQNVTFRCDPISEHNRLYWYRQTLGQGPEFLTYFQNEAQLEKSRLLSDRFSAERPKGSFSTLEIQRTEQGDSAMYLCASSTTGEGDYGYTFGSGTRLTVV.

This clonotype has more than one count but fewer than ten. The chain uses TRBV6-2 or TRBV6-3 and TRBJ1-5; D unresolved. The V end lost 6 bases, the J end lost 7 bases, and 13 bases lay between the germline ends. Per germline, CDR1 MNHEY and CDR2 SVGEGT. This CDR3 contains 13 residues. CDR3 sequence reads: CASSPDSKQPQHF. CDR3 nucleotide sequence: TGTGCCAGCAGCCCCGACTCTAAACAGCCCCAGCATTTT.

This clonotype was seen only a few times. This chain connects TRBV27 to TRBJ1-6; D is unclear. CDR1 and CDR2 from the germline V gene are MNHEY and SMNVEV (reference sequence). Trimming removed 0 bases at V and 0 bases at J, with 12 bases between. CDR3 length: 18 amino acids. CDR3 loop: CASSLSAPRSSYNSPLHF. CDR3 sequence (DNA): TGTGCCAGCAGTTTATCCGCCCCCAGAAGCTCCTATAATTCACCCCTCCACTTT.

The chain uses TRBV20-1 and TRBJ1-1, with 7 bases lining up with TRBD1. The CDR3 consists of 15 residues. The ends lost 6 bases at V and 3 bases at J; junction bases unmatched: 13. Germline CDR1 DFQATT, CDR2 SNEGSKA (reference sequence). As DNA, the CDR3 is TGCAGTGCCGCGACAGGGACGTTCGCCCACACTGAAGCTTTCTTT. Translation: CSAATGTFAHTEAFF.

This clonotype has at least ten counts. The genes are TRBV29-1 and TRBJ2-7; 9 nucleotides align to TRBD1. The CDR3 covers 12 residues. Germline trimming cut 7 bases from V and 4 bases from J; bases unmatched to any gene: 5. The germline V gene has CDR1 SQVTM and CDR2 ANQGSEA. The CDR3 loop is CSGGQGSYEQYF. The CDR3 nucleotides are TGCAGCGGGGGACAGGGTTCTTACGAGCAGTACTTC.

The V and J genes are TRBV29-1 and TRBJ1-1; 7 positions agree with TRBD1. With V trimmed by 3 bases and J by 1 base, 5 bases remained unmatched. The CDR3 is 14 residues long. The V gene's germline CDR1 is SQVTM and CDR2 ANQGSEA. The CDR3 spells CSVDAGQTNTEAFF. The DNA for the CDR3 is TGCAGCGTTGACGCGGGACAGACGAACACTGAAGCTTTCTTT.

As DNA, the CDR3 is TGCAGTGCTGGAACGGGGGGCCCATACAATGAGCAGTTCTTC. It specifies CSAGTGGPYNEQFF. The J gene is TRBJ2-1, the V gene TRBV20-1, with D maybe TRBD2 (7 bases). CDR3 size: 14 residues. Germline V gene lookup returns CDR1 DFQATT and CDR2 SNEGSKA (reference sequence). The V end was cut by 5 bases, the J end by 4 bases, with 15 bases between.

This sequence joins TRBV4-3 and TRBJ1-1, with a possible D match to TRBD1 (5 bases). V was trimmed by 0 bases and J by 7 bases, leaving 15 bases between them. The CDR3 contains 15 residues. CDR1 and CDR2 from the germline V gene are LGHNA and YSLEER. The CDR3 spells CASSQEVGGYGEAFF. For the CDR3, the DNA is TGCGCCAGCAGCCAAGAGGTCGGGGGGTATGGTGAAGCTTTCTTT.